The sequence of this TCR beta chain was determined in a study of blood T cell repertoires in COVID-19. On the study more broadly: Samples of COVID-19 (acute and convalescent) were obtained from the United States, Italy and Spain. T cells, B-cell-depleted T cells, or PBMCs supplied cDNA or gDNA.

Profiled with immunoSEQ multiplex PCR; TCRdb holds only in-frame clones, not every one. Of approximately 90,000 clones listed, approximately 90% are singletons. V shed 6 bases and J 2 bases; nucleotides not matched to a gene: 8. Germline V gives CDR1 MNHEY, CDR2 SVGAGI. This CDR3 is 15 amino acids long. The clonotype originates from a man aged 55 to 70 with acute or convalescent COVID-19. Specimen: peripheral blood. The chain combines TRBV6-5 with TRBJ1-1; 8 positions agree with TRBD1. The CDR3, as DNA: TGTGCCAGCAGGCGGACGACAGGGGCTAACACTGAAGCTTTCTTT. Translation gives CASRRTTGANTEAFF.